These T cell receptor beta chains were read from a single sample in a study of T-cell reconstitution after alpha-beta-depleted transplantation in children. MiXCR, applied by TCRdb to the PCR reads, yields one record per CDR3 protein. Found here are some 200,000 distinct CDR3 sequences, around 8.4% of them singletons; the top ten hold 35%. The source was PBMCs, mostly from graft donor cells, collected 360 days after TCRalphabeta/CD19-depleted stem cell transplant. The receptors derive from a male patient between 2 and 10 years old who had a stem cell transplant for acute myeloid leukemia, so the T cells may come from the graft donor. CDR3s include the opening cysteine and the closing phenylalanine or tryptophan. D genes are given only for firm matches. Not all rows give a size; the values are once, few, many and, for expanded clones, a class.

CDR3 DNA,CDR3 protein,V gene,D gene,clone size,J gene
TGTGCCAGCAGCTTGCGGGGACCCCCATCACCCCTCCACTTT,CASSLRGPPSPLHF,TRBV11-1,.,.,TRBJ1-6
TGCGCCAGCAGCCAAAGCAGGGACTATGGCTACACCTTC,CASSQSRDYGYTF,TRBV4-1,.,many,TRBJ1-2
TGTGCCAGCAGTTTAGAGCTGGGATCCTACGAGCAGTACTTC,CASSLELGSYEQYF,TRBV12-3/TRBV12-4,.,many,TRBJ2-7
TGTGCCTGCTCCCCTCCCGAGGGGCTTACAGATACGCAGTATTTT,CACSPPEGLTDTQYF,TRBV3-1,.,many,TRBJ2-3
TGTGCCACCAGCAGAGAGACAGGGCTTCAGCCCCAGCATTTT,CATSRETGLQPQHF,TRBV15,TRBD1,few,TRBJ1-5
TGCAGTGCTAGAGAGGTCAATTATGGACAGACCTACGAGCAGTACTTC,CSAREVNYGQTYEQYF,TRBV20-1,.,few,TRBJ2-7
TGTGCCAGCAGTTACGGGCGGATGGTGGTAACTGAAAAACTGTTTTTT,CASSYGRMVVTEKLFF,TRBV6-2/TRBV6-3,.,few,TRBJ1-4
TGTGCCAGCAGCCTTTCGGGACTAGCGGGCGGCACAGATACGCAGTATTTT,CASSLSGLAGGTDTQYF,TRBV4-2,TRBD2,few,TRBJ2-3
TGCAGTGCTAGTAGATATCCTACAAGCTCCTACTATGAGCAGTTCTTC,CSASRYPTSSYYEQFF,TRBV20-1,.,.,TRBJ2-1
TGTGCCAGCAGTTTAAGAGGGGCTGGGGCCAACGTCCTGACTTTC,CASSLRGAGANVLTF,TRBV12-3/TRBV12-4,.,many,TRBJ2-6
TGTGCCAGCAGCCCGTCCCTGGGACAGGGTAACACCGGGGAGCTGTTTTTT,CASSPSLGQGNTGELFF,TRBV3-1,TRBD1,.,TRBJ2-2
TGTGCCAGCAATCCTGGGAGGGTAGCACGGGAAGAGACCCAGTACTTC,CASNPGRVAREETQYF,TRBV12-3/TRBV12-4,TRBD2,.,TRBJ2-5
TGTGCCAGCAGCCGATTAGCGGGATTGGGTGAGACCCAGTACTTC,CASSRLAGLGETQYF,TRBV3-1,TRBD2,few,TRBJ2-5
TGCGCCAGCAGCACCAGTACACCTTTATTTTACAATGAGCAGTTCTTC,CASSTSTPLFYNEQFF,TRBV5-1,.,.,TRBJ2-1
TGTGCCAGCAGCAACAGACTAGCGGGATTCCAAGAGACCCAGTACTTC,CASSNRLAGFQETQYF,TRBV7-8,TRBD2,.,TRBJ2-5
TGTGCCAGCAGTTTGGGGGTAGTCTTAGGACACAACACTGAAGCTTTCTTT,CASSLGVVLGHNTEAFF,TRBV12-3/TRBV12-4,.,few,TRBJ1-1
TGCAGTGCTTTGGACAACCACTATGGCTACACCTTC,CSALDNHYGYTF,TRBV20-1,.,many,TRBJ1-2
TGCAGCGGCCTGCAAGGTTCGGGCTATGGCTACACCTTC,CSGLQGSGYGYTF,TRBV29-1,.,.,TRBJ1-2
TGTGCCAGCAGCTTAGCGGATCCCGTCCTTCTCCCCGGCGCTCAACAGACCCAGTACTTC,CASSLADPVLLPGAQQTQYF,TRBV7-2,.,many,TRBJ2-5
TGTGCCAGCAGTCCTCCGGGACTAGCCCCCGATGAGCAGTTCTTC,CASSPPGLAPDEQFF,TRBV7-9,TRBD2,.,TRBJ2-1
TGTGCCAGCAGTTGGGGACCGGGCCTTTTTGTCTTT,CASSWGPGLFVF,TRBV27,.,few,TRBJ1-1
TGCGCCAGCAGCCTCACCTACGGTACGCAGTATTTT,CASSLTYGTQYF,TRBV5-1,.,few,TRBJ2-3
TGTGCCAGCAGGACTGGACTTCTCCTCACAGATACGCAGTATTTT,CASRTGLLLTDTQYF,TRBV6-2/TRBV6-3,.,.,TRBJ2-3
TGTGCCAGCTCACCATTTGAGCGGGGAGTACAAGAGACCCAGTACTTC,CASSPFERGVQETQYF,TRBV18,TRBD2,.,TRBJ2-5
TGCGCCAGCAGCGGGCTAGCGGGAGGGGTCATTAGTAAGCAGTTCTTC,CASSGLAGGVISKQFF,TRBV5-1,TRBD2,.,TRBJ2-1
TGTGCCAGCAGCCAATATCGACAGTCGAACACCGGGGAGCTGTTTTTT,CASSQYRQSNTGELFF,TRBV14,.,many,TRBJ2-2
TGCAGTGCTAGACCCGACCAGCGGGAGGGCCGGGAGACCCAGTACTTC,CSARPDQREGRETQYF,TRBV20-1,TRBD2,.,TRBJ2-5
TGTGCCATCAGTGAGTCGGGCCCTCCGGGACCAGATACGCAGTATTTT,CAISESGPPGPDTQYF,TRBV10-3,.,.,TRBJ2-3
TGCAGCGTTGTGGTCCGGGGGATCTATGGCTACACCTTC,CSVVVRGIYGYTF,TRBV29-1,.,.,TRBJ1-2
TGCGCCAGCAGCTTGGATCACACCGGGGAGCTGTTTTTT,CASSLDHTGELFF,TRBV5-1,.,many,TRBJ2-2
TGCAGTGCCAAGGGGGGCCCCTACGAGCAGTACTTC,CSAKGGPYEQYF,TRBV20-1,.,.,TRBJ2-7
TGCGCCAGCAGCTCGGGAGGAAGCTCCTACAATGAGCAGTTCTTC,CASSSGGSSYNEQFF,TRBV5-1,TRBD2,many,TRBJ2-1
TGCAGTGCTTTAGGGCAGGCTACGAACACCGGGGAGCTGTTTTTT,CSALGQATNTGELFF,TRBV20-1,.,many,TRBJ2-2
TGTGCCAGCAGCTTCCTCCTGTCACAGGATTCGTCTGGGGCCAACGTCCTGACTTTC,CASSFLLSQDSSGANVLTF,TRBV11-2,.,.,TRBJ2-6
TGTGCCAGCAGCTTGATGACAGGGGGAAGTGGGGATACGCAGTATTTT,CASSLMTGGSGDTQYF,TRBV7-6,TRBD1,few,TRBJ2-3
TGTGCCAGCAGTCCCCGGGGGGGCCCAGGCTCTGGAAACACCATATATTTT,CASSPRGGPGSGNTIYF,TRBV12-3/TRBV12-4,.,few,TRBJ1-3
TGCGCCAGCAGCTTGGCCAGCCGGACGAACACCGGGGAGCTGTTTTTT,CASSLASRTNTGELFF,TRBV5-1,.,many,TRBJ2-2
TGTGCCATCAAAGATCCACGTGCTAGCACAGATACGCAGTATTTT,CAIKDPRASTDTQYF,TRBV10-3,.,.,TRBJ2-3
TGTGCCAGCAGCTTGGGGGTTCCGGGAGTACCCTATACGCAGTATTTT,CASSLGVPGVPYTQYF,TRBV5-5,.,few,TRBJ2-3
TGCAGCGTTTCGGAAGGAGGGGGGGGCTACACCTTC,CSVSEGGGGYTF,TRBV29-1,.,few,TRBJ1-2
TGTGCCAGCAGCGTAAGCGTCGAAGAGACCCAGTACTTC,CASSVSVEETQYF,TRBV7-3,.,many,TRBJ2-5